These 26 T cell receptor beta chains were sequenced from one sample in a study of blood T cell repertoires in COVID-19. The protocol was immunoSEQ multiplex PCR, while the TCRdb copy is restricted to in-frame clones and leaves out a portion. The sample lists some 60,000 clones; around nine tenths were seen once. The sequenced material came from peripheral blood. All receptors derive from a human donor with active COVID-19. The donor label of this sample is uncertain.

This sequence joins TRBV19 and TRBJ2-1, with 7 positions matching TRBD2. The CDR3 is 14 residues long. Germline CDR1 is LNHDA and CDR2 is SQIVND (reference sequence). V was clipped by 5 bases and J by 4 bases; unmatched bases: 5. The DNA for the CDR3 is TGTGCCAGTAGTTGGGGGGGGGTGTACAATGAGCAGTTCTTC. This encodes CASSWGGVYNEQFF.

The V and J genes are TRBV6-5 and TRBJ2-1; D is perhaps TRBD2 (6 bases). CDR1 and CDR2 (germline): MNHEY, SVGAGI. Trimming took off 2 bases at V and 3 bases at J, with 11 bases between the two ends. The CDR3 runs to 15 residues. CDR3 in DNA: TGTGCCAGCAGTTACGGGACTCCAGACTACAATGAGCAGTTCTTC. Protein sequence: CASSYGTPDYNEQFF.

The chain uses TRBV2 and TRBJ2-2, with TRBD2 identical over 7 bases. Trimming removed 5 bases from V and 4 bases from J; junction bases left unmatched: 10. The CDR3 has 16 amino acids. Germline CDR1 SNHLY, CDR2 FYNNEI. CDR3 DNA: TGTGCCAGCAGTTATCTAGCGGAGCCGATCACCGGGGAGCTGTTTTTT. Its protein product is CASSYLAEPITGELFF.

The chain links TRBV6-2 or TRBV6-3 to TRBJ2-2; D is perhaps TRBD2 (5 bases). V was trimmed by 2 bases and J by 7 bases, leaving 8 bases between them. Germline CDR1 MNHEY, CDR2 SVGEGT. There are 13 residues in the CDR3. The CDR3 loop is CASSYNGVGELFF. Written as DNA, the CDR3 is TGTGCCAGCAGTTACAACGGGGTCGGGGAGCTGTTTTTT.

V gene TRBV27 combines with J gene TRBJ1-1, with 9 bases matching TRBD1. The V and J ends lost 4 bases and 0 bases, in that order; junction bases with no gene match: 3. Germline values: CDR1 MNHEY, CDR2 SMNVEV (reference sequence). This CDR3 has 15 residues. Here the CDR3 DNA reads TGTGCCAGCAGTTGGGGACAGGGCCTGAACACTGAAGCTTTCTTT. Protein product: CASSWGQGLNTEAFF.

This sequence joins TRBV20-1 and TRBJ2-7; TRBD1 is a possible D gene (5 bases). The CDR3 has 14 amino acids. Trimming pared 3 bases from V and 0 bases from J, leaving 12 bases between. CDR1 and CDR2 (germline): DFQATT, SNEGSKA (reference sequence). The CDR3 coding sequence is TGCAGTGCTAGTGGGGCACCCGCCTCCTACGAGCAGTACTTC. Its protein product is CSASGAPASYEQYF.

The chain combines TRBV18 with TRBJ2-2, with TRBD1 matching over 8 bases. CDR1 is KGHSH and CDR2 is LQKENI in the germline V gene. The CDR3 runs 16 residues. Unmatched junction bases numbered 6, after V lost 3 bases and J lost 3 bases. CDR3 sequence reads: CASSPAGQGYTGELFF. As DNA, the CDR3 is TGTGCCAGCTCACCGGCTGGACAGGGATACACCGGGGAGCTGTTTTTT.

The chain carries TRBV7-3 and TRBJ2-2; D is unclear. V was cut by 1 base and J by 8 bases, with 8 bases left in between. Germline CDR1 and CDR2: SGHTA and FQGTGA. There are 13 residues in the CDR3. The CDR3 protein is CASSLNLQGELFF. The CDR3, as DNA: TGTGCCAGCAGCTTAAATCTCCAGGGGGAGCTGTTTTTT.

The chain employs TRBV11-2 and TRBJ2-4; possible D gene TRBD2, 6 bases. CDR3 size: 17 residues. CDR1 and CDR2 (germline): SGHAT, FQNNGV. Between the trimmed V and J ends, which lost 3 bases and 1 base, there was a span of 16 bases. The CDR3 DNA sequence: TGTGCCAGCAGCTTGTTCGGTAGCGGAGGGGCCAAAAACATTCAGTACTTC. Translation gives CASSLFGSGGAKNIQYF.

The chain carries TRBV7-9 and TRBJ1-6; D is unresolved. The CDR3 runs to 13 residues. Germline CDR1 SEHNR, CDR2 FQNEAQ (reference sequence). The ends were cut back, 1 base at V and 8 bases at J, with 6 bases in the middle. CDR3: CASSLGGDSPLHF. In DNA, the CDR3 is TGTGCCAGCAGCTTAGGAGGCGATTCACCCCTCCACTTT. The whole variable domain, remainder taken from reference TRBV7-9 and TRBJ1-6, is DTGVSQNPRHKITKRGQNVTFRCDPISEHNRLYWYRQTLGQGPEFLTYFQNEAQLEKSRLLSDRFSAERPKGSFSTLEIQRTEQGDSAMYLCASSLGGDSPLHFGNGTRLTVT.

CDR3 amino acids: CASSRGLAGTGELFF. Written as DNA, the CDR3 is TGTGCCAGCAGCCGTGGACTAGCGGGAACCGGGGAGCTGTTTTTT. The V and J genes are TRBV27 and TRBJ2-2; 12 positions match TRBD2. V gave up 6 bases and J gave up 5 bases; unmatched junction bases: 4. The length of the CDR3 is 15 residues. The germline V gene has CDR1 MNHEY and CDR2 SMNVEV (reference sequence).

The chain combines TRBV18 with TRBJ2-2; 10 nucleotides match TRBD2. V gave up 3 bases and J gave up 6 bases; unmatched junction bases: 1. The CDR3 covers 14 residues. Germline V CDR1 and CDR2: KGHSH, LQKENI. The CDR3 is CASSPLAGAGELFF. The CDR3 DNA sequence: TGTGCCAGCTCACCCCTAGCGGGAGCCGGGGAGCTGTTTTTT.

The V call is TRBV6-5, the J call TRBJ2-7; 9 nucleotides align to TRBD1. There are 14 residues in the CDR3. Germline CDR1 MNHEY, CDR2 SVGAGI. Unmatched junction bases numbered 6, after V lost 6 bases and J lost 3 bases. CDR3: CASSKQGAFYEQYF. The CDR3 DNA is TGTGCCAGCAGCAAACAGGGGGCGTTCTACGAGCAGTACTTC.

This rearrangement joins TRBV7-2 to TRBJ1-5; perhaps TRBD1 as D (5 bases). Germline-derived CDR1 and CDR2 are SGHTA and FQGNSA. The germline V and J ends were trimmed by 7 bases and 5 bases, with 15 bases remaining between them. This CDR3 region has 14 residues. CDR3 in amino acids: CASKKFGGDQPQHF. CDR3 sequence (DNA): TGTGCCAGCAAAAAATTCGGGGGGGATCAGCCCCAGCATTTT.

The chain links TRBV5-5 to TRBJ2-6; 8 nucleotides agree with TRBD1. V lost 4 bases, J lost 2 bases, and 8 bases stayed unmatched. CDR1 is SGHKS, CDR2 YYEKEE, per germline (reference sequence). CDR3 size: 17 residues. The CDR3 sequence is CASSRLPGGAGANVLTF. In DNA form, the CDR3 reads TGTGCCAGCAGCCGTTTGCCAGGGGGCGCTGGGGCCAACGTCCTGACTTTC.

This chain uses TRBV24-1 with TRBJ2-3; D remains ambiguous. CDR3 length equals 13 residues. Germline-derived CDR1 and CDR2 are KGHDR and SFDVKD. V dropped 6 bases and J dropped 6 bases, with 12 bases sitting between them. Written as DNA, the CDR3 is TGTGCCACCAGTCCGACTGTGCCGGATACGCAGTATTTT. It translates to CATSPTVPDTQYF.

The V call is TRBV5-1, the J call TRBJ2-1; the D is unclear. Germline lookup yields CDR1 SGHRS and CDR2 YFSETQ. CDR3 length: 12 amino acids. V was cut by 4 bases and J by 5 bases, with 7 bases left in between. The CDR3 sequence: CASSVRNNEQFF. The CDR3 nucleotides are TGCGCCAGCAGCGTGAGAAACAATGAGCAGTTCTTC.

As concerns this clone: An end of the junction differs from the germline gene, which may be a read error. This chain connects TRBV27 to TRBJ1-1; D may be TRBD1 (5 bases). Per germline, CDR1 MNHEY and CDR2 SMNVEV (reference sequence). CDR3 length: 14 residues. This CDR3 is CASGFKGWGVEAFF. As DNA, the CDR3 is TGTGCCAGCGGTTTTAAAGGGTGGGGGGTTGAAGCTTTCTTT.

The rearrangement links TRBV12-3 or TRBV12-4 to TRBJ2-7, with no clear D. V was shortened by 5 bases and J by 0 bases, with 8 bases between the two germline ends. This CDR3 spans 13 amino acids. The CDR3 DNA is TGTGCCAGCAGTCTGCAGTACTCCTACGAGCAGTACTTC. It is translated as CASSLQYSYEQYF.

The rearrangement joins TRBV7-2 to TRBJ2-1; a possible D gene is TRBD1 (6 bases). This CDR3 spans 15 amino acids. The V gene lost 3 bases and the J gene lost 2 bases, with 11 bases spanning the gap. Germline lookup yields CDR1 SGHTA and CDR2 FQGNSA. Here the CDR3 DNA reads TGTGCCAGCAGCTTTAGACAGGACCCCTACAATGAGCAGTTCTTC. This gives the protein CASSFRQDPYNEQFF.

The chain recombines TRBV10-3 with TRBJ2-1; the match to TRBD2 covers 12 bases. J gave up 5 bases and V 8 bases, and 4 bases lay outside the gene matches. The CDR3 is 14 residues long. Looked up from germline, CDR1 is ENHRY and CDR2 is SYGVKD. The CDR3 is CAISSSGRDNEQFF. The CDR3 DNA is TGTGCCATCTCATCTAGCGGGAGGGACAATGAGCAGTTCTTC.

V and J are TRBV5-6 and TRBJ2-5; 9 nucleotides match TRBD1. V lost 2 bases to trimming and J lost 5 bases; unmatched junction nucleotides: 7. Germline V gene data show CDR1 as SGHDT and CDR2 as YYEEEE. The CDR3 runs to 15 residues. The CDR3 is CASSFSTGGVETQYF. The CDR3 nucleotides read TGTGCCAGCAGCTTTTCGACAGGGGGTGTGGAGACCCAGTACTTC.

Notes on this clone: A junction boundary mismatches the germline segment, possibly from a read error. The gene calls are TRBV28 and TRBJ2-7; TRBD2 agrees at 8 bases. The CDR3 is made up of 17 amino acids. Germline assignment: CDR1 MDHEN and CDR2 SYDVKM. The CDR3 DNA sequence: TGTGCCAGCAGTTCACGAGTCGGTGGAGCCGGCGGGGGGCACCCTGCGTTC. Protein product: CASSSRVGGAGGGHPAF.

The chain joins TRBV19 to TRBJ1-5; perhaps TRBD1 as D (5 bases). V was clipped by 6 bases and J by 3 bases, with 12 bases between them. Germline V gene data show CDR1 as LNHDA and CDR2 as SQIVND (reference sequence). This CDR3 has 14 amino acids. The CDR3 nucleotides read TGTGCCAGTAGATATCAGGGATACAATCAGCCCCAGCATTTT. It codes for CASRYQGYNQPQHF. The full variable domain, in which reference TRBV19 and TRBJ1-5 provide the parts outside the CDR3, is DGGITQSPKYLFRKEGQNVTLSCEQNLNHDAMYWYRQDPGQGLRLIYYSQIVNDFQKGDIAEGYSVSREKKESFPLTVTSAQKNPTAFYLCASRYQGYNQPQHFGDGTRLSIL.

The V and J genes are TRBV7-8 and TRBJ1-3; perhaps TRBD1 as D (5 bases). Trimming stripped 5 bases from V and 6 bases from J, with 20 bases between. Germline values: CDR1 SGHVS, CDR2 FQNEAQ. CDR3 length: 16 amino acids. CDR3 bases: TGTGCCAGCAGCCAGGACCCCTTCGAAGGGGAAAACACCATATATTTT. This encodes CASSQDPFEGENTIYF.

The CDR3 nucleotides are TGTGCCAGCTCACCACCAGGGACAGGGGCCGTCTACGAGCAGTACTTC. Its protein is CASSPPGTGAVYEQYF. This sequence joins TRBV18 and TRBJ2-7; 10 positions match TRBD1. The germline CDR1 and CDR2 sequences are KGHSH and LQKENI. Trimming removed 0 bases from V and 3 bases from J; junction bases left unmatched: 5. The length of the CDR3 is 16 residues.